A single T cell receptor (beta chain) is shown here with its context. The table lists this clonotype with many counts. Its antigen is currently not known. No per-base quality is available; no much larger clone lies one base away. This specimen's time point label, interpreted: newly diagnosed GD, antithyroid drugs for less than 3 months. For both TCR sequencing and RNA sequencing, RNA was extracted from PBMCs in TRIzol. Graves' disease was diagnosed according to American Thyroid Association guidelines. Recruitment of patients was carried out at an endocrinology department in Xi'an, China. Each patient gave around 9.2 milliliters of peripheral blood, collected in an EDTA anticoagulant tube. PBMCs were isolated by Ficoll Paque Plus density gradient separation without further T cell sorting. RNA quality was checked with an Agilent 2100 Bioanalyzer and agarose gel, and concentration with a NanoDrop 2000.

The data belong to a study of regulatory T cells in long-lasting Graves disease (dated by TCRdb to the early 2020s). Study-wide context: Patients with newly diagnosed Graves' disease had been on antithyroid drugs for under 3 months. Persistent Graves' disease patients were compared with newly diagnosed Graves' disease patients by peripheral blood TCR sequencing and RNA sequencing. The study was conducted in China and was registered as a clinical trial. A total of roughly 33 samples underwent TCR sequencing: about 13 from persistent and around 20 from newly diagnosed Graves' disease patients. General conclusions and limits of the study: Only the TCR beta chain was sequenced and analyzed. Because the primary lesion, thyroid tissue, could not be accessed, the study looked at peripheral blood alone. Compared with newly diagnosed patients, persistent Graves' disease patients had lower TCR Shannon entropy and fewer highly expanded clones, which suggests clonal expansion. Persistent disease showed preferential use of TRBV28, TRBJ1-2 and TRBJ2-5, whereas newly diagnosed disease favored TRBV20-1 and TRBJ2-1. More public clonotypes were shared among persistent patients (under 3,000) than among newly diagnosed patients (more than 900). The authors noted that the small sample size was a limitation that may lower accuracy.

V is cut back by 2 bases and J by 4 bases, with 4 bases in the junction unmatched. The germline V gene encodes CDR1 SGHDT and CDR2 YYEEEE. From cysteine to phenylalanine, the CDR3 is 14 amino acids long. The read is trimmed to its CDR3 DNA, 42 bases read in frame from base 1. The protocol used for the library was multiplex PCR. The sample was run on an Illumina HiSeq 4000. To build TCR beta libraries, CDR3 regions were amplified by Arm-PCR using iRepertoire HTBI primers. PCR products were gel purified before sequencing. Concerning the study's data processing: Across samples, approximately 68 TRBV and around 15 TRBJ segments were identified and used for gene usage analysis of CDR3 amino acid clonotypes. Filtered high-quality paired reads were merged into contigs using COPE and FqMerger. BLAST was used to align contigs to IMGT TRBV, TRBD and TRBJ reference genes, with CDR3 defined following IMGT. Any clonotype with a frequency above 0.1% was counted as a highly expanded clone. Shannon entropy served as the measure of repertoire diversity, while the Gini coefficient captured V-J evenness. Public clonotypes were defined as clonotypes shared by more than one individual. The public sequencing data were trimmed at Q25 with fastp and processed into clonotypes with MiXCR by TCRdb, which kept only in-frame beta chains. Rows are combined by CDR3 protein, so each entry shows the most common genes and DNA. For this entry, the V and J calls and clone size follow TCRdb and not the study's own pipeline. Recorded for this sample are over 350,000 distinct CDR3 sequences; 15% of them occurred a single time. The top ten clonotypes cover about 7.6% of the sample.

This same sample was also part of a study on T cells in Graves' hyperthyroidism and ophthalmopathy. As the second paper documents: Stable Graves' hyperthyroidism was defined as the absence of progression to ophthalmopathy over 18 months of follow-up. Hyperthyroidism patients were aged 18 to 65 years and newly diagnosed, with disease duration of less than 2 months. The study excluded patients with uncontrolled infections, other autoimmune diseases, pregnancy or lactation. Diagnoses were established on the basis of clinical symptoms, serum thyroxine and TRAb, thyroid ultrasound, and orbital computed tomography. The first round of RT-PCR for the TCR CDR3 was performed with the HTBI primer set and the Qiagen OneStep RT-PCR kit. Most expanded thyroid clonotypes (frequency above 0.001) were also found in blood, which suggests that blood repertoires may mirror thyroid immune responses. A model built on a 13 V-J signature distinguished ophthalmopathy from stable hyperthyroidism, reaching roughly 88% sensitivity and under 84% specificity in cross-validation and 80%/75% in testing. During validation, the model predicted progression to ophthalmopathy a median of approximately six months ahead of onset, with 70.59% sensitivity and 72% to 80% specificity. To identify distinguishing TCR V-J signatures, a discovery cohort of around 100 patients was used, comprising approximately 40 with Graves' ophthalmopathy and approximately 57 with stable Graves' hyperthyroidism. Prospective prediction of ophthalmopathy was tested in an independent validation cohort consisting of under 20 hyperthyroidism patients and approximately 16 patients who later progressed to ophthalmopathy. The approximately 90 discovery patients were randomly split 7:3 into training and test sets. Thyroid tissue and blood T-cell repertoires from about six Graves' hyperthyroidism patients were also compared in the study. Once sampling was done, hyperthyroidism patients were given methimazole at a starting dose of 30 mg daily, whereas ophthalmopathy patients were given high-dose intravenous methylprednisolone. The libraries were constructed in a second round of multiplex PCR and then size-selected and purified. The libraries were sequenced on an Illumina HiSeq2000 using paired-end 100 bp reads. Raw data were processed with SOAPnuke, discarding reads with adapters, uncalled bases, mean Phred below 15, or no exact constant-primer or identifier match. COPE v1.2.5 was used to merge high-quality paired reads, and clonotypes were defined as unique nucleotide sequences. MiTCR v1.1 was used to align the clonotypes against IMGT TRBV, TRBD and TRBJ reference segments. The analysis included only V-J combinations with a frequency above 0.0001, which together covered roughly 99% of the repertoires. The TCS score was defined as the ratio of F50 (clonal expansion) to E x V (chaos), calculated using BLOSUM62-based TCRdist between CDR3 peptides within each V-J. Welch's t-statistics and random forest reduced 500 to 550 V-J features to 13, which were used in a naive Bayes classifier (R e1071). No statistical method was used to set the sample size in advance, and investigators knew the group allocation. The paper reports TCR Vbeta CDR3 sequencing of 135 peripheral blood samples: under 45 ophthalmopathy, under 80 hyperthyroidism and approximately 17 progressor patients.

The sample here was peripheral blood mononuclear cells (PBMCs), taken at new diagnosis, from a patient treated with antithyroid drugs. The sequence derives from a woman in her thirties or forties with Graves disease. Donor details come from another sample of the same person, matched by shared clones. This chain joins TRBV5-6 to TRBJ1-1; 8 bases in the junction line up with TRBD1. The bases read TGTGCCAGCAGCTTCAGGGGGCTTCGCACTGAAGCTTTCTTT. Translated, this gives CASSFRGLRTEAFF.